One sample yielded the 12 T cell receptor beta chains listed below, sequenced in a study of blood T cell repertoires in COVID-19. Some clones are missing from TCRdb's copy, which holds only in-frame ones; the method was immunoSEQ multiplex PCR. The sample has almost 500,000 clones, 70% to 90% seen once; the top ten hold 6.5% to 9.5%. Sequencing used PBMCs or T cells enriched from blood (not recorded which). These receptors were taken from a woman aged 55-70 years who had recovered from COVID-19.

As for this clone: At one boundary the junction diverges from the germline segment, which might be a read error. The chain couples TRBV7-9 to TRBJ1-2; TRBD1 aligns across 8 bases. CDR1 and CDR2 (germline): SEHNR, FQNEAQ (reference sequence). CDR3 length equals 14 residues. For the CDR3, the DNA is TGTGCCAGCAGCTTAGACCCCCTGGGACAGGATACCCTCTTC. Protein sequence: CASSLDPLGQDTLF.

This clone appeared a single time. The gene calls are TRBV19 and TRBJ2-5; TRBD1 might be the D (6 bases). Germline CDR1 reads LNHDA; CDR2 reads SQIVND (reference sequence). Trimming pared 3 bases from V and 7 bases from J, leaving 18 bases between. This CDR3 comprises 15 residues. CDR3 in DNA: TGTGCCAGTAGTATGGGGGCCCGAACAGGGAGGACCCAGTACTTC. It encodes CASSMGARTGRTQYF.

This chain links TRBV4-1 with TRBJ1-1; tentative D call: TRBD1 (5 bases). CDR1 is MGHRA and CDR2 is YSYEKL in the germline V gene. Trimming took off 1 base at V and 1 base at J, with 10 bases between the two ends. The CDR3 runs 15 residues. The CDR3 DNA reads TGCGCCAGCAGCCAAGTGCAGGGCGGGAACACTGAAGCTTTCTTT. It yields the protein CASSQVQGGNTEAFF.

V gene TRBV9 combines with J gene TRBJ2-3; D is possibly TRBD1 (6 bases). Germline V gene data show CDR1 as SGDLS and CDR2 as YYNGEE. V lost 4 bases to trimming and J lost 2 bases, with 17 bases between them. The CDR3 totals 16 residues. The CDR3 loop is CASSQSGHPYTDTQYF. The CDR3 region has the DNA TGTGCCAGCAGCCAATCGGGACATCCCTACACAGATACGCAGTATTTT.

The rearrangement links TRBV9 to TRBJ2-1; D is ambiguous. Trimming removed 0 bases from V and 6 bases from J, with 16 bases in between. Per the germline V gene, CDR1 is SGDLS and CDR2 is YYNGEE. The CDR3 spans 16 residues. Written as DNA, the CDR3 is TGTGCCAGCAGCGTAGCCGTCGGCGTACTACTCAATGAGCAGTTCTTC. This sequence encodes CASSVAVGVLLNEQFF.

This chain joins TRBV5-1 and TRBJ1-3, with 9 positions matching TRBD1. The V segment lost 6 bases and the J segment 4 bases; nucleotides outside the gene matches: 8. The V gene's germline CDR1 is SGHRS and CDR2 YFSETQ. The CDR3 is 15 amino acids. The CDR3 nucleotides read TGCGCCAGCAAAAGGAGGACAGGGGAAGGAAACACCATATATTTT. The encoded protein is CASKRRTGEGNTIYF.

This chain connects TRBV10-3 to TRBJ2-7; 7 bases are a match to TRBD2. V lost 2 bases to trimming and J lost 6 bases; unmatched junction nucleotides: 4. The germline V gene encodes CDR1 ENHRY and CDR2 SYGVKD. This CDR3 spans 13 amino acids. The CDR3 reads CAISEAGVGEQYV. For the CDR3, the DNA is TGTGCCATCAGTGAGGCGGGGGTCGGCGAGCAGTACGTC.

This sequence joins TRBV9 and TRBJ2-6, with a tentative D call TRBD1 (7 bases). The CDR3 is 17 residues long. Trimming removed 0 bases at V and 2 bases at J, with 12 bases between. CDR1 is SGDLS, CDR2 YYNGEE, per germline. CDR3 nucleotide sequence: TGTGCCAGCAGCGTAGCCGGAGGGGGCGCTGGGGCCAACGTCCTGACTTTC. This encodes CASSVAGGGAGANVLTF.

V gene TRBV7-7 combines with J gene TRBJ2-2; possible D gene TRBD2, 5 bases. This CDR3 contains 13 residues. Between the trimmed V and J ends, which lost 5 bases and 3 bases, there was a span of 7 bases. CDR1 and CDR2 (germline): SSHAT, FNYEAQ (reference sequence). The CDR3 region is CASSEGYTGELFF. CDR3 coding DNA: TGTGCCAGCAGCGAGGGATACACCGGGGAGCTGTTTTTT.

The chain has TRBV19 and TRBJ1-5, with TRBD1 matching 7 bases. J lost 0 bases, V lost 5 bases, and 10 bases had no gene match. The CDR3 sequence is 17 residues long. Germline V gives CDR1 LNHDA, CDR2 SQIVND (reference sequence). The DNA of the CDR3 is TGTGCCAGTAGTGCAAGGGACAGCACAGGTAGCAATCAGCCCCAGCATTTT. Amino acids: CASSARDSTGSNQPQHF.

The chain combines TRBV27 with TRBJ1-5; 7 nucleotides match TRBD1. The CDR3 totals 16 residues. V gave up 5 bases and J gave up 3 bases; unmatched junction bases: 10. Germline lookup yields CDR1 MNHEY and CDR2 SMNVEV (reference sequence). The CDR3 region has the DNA TGTGCCAGCAGTACCACCGGGGGACAGATCAATCAGCCCCAGCATTTT. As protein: CASSTTGGQINQPQHF.

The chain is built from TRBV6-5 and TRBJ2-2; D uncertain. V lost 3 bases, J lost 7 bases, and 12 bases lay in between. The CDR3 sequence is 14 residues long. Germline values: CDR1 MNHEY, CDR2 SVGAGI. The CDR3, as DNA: TGTGCCAGCAGTTATAACCCTAGAGGCGGGGAGCTGTTTTTT. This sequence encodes CASSYNPRGGELFF.